This T cell receptor beta chain was sequenced during a study of cytomegalovirus exposure and HLA in healthy donors. This CDR3 is 15 amino acids long. The V end was cut by 1 base, the J end by 1 base, with 8 bases between. Germline V gene lookup returns CDR1 LNHNV and CDR2 YYDKDF (reference sequence). TCRdb keeps only in-frame clones here, not all; method: immunoSEQ multiplex PCR. The sample yields 200,000 to 250,000 clones, 75% to 90% seen once. The gene calls are TRBV15 and TRBJ2-1; the D is unclear. The clonotype was recovered from a woman between 25 and 40 years old in good health and CMV-seropositive. The specimen was PBMCs. In DNA, the CDR3 is TGTGCCACCAGCAGAGTCTTCGGATCCTACAATGAGCAGTTCTTC. Residues: CATSRVFGSYNEQFF.